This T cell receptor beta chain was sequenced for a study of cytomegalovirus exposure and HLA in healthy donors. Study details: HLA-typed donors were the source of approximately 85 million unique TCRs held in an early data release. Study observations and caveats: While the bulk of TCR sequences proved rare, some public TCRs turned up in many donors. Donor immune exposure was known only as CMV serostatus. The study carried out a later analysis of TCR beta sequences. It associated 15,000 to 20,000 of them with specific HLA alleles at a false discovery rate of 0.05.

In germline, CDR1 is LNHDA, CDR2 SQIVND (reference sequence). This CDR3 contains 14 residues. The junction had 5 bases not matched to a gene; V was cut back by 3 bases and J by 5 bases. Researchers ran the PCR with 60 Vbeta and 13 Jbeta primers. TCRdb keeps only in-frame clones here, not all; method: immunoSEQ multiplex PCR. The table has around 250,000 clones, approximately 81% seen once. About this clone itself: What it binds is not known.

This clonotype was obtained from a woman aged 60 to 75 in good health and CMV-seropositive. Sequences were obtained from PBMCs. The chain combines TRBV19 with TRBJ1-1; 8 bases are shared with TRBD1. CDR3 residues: CASSIQGAPTEAFF. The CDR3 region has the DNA TGTGCCAGTAGTATCCAGGGGGCGCCGACTGAAGCTTTCTTT. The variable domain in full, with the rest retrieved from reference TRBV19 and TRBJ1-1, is DGGITQSPKYLFRKEGQNVTLSCEQNLNHDAMYWYRQDPGQGLRLIYYSQIVNDFQKGDIAEGYSVSREKKESFPLTVTSAQKNPTAFYLCASSIQGAPTEAFFGQGTRLTVV.